This T cell receptor (beta chain) was recovered during a study of cytomegalovirus exposure and HLA in healthy donors. Study background: The study's early data release held roughly 90 million unique TCRs from HLA-typed donors. Points from the study as a whole: Later analysis identified several of the most significant clusters that appeared linked to common viral pathogens.

PCR employed 60 Vbeta and 13 Jbeta primers. This table comes from immunoSEQ multiplex PCR, and its TCRdb copy is limited to in-frame clones, with some not included. The repertoire holds 90,000 to 120,000 clones, with roughly 70% as singletons. Comment on this clone: Its cognate antigen is unknown.

This clonotype was sampled from a woman aged 40 to 49 in good health and CMV-seropositive. The sequencing input was PBMCs.

CDR3 region: CASSLRTSGGDYNEQFF. CDR3 bases: TGTGCCAGCAGCCTAAGGACTAGCGGGGGAGATTACAATGAGCAGTTCTTC. The chain combines TRBV27 with TRBJ2-1, with 13 bases aligning to TRBD2. J lost 4 bases, V lost 6 bases, and 9 bases had no gene match. The CDR3 is 17 amino acids. Germline V gene sequence: CDR1 MNHEY, CDR2 SMNVEV (reference sequence).